The T cell receptor beta chain under discussion was sequenced for a study of control samples from healthy donors and cancer patients. CDR3 length: 16 residues. Trimming took off 4 bases at V and 4 bases at J, with 14 bases between the two ends. Germline values: CDR1 SEHNR, CDR2 FQNEAQ (reference sequence). Assay: immunoSEQ multiplex PCR; the TCRdb copy retains only in-frame clones and omits some. The table includes about 53,000 clones, approximately 90% detected once. The chain carries TRBV7-9 and TRBJ2-6; D gene unclear. Source material: PBMCs. This TCR was sampled from a man between 60 and 75 years old with head and neck cancer. CDR3 nucleotides: TGTGCCAGCAGCTCGAAAATTCGTTCAGGGGCCAACGTCCTGACTTTC. Translating gives CASSSKIRSGANVLTF.